These 2 T cell receptor beta chains were sequenced from one sample in a study of CD8 T cells in Susac syndrome. Reverse transcription of 0.5 to 1 ug RNA was performed with random hexamers. TCRdb reprocessed the immunoSEQ multiplex PCR reads via MiXCR and lists one record per CDR3 protein. The sample carries over 150,000 distinct CDR3 sequences, roughly 94% recorded once. Sequencing was carried out using CD4+ T cells from PBMCs. These receptors were taken from a human donor with Susac syndrome.

The chain employs TRBV9 and TRBJ2-7; possibly TRBD1 for D (7 bases). Germline V gene data show CDR1 as SGDLS and CDR2 as YYNGEE. Trimming took off 0 bases at V and 7 bases at J, with 20 bases between the two ends. CDR3 size: 16 residues. Here the CDR3 DNA reads TGTGCCAGCAGCGTAGGCGGGACAGAGTCTCATGCAGAGCAGTACTTC. Translated: CASSVGGTESHAEQYF.

This clonotype was detected once. This rearrangement joins TRBV28 to TRBJ1-1, with D maybe TRBD1 (6 bases). Trimming left V 6 bases short and J 5 bases short, with 19 bases between. Germline values: CDR1 MDHEN, CDR2 SYDVKM. This CDR3 region has 15 residues. CDR3: CASRNPPDRNTEAFF. Here the CDR3 DNA reads TGTGCCAGCAGAAATCCACCTGACAGGAATACTGAAGCTTTCTTT.